The 10 T cell receptor beta chains listed next were all sequenced from one sample in a study of breast tumors, draining lymph nodes, adjacent tissues. Axillary draining lymph nodes of breast cancer patients supplied the node samples. TCRdb called the multiplex PCR reads again in MiXCR, with one record for every CDR3 protein. Among approximately 90,000 distinct CDR3 sequences listed, roughly 29% were seen once. The sample taken for sequencing was axillary lymph node tissue. These receptors were collected from a female donor with breast cancer. Some clones in this sample may be carry-over from other donors' samples.

Regarding this clonotype: Given a much more abundant clone one base away, this may be a read error. V is TRBV11-1 and J is TRBJ2-1, with D perhaps matching TRBD1 (6 bases). The CDR3 spans 14 residues. The germline V gene encodes CDR1 SGHAT and CDR2 FQDESV (reference sequence). V lost 5 bases to trimming and J lost 9 bases, with 17 bases between them. The CDR3 DNA reads as TGTGCCAGCAGCCGCAGGACAGAGTACGGTGAGCAGTTCTTC. This encodes CASSRRTEYGEQFF.

This clonotype was seen at least ten times. The V call is TRBV7-6, the J call TRBJ2-7; D call uncertain. CDR1 is SGHVS and CDR2 is FNYEAQ in the germline V gene. The V end lost 4 bases, the J end lost 1 base, and 14 bases lay between the germline ends. The CDR3 loop spans 15 amino acids. CDR3 residues: CASSSSRLGSYEQYF. In DNA form, the CDR3 reads TGTGCCAGCAGCTCCTCCCGACTGGGTTCCTACGAGCAGTACTTC.

This clonotype showed up many times. This chain connects TRBV6-5 to TRBJ2-1, with D uncertain. CDR1 is MNHEY and CDR2 is SVGAGI in the germline V gene. This CDR3 is built from 12 residues. Trimming removed 5 bases from V and 6 bases from J, with 8 bases in between. The CDR3 spells CASSIRGNEQFF. DNA of the CDR3: TGTGCCAGCAGTATACGAGGCAATGAGCAGTTCTTC.

This clonotype was recorded a few times. J is TRBJ2-3 and V is TRBV28; a possible D gene is TRBD2 (7 bases). The germline V and J ends were trimmed by 6 bases and 2 bases, with 15 bases remaining between them. This CDR3 spans 15 amino acids. The germline V gene encodes CDR1 MDHEN and CDR2 SYDVKM. The CDR3 DNA is TGTGCCAGCAGGCCCACCGGGGGGCACACAGATACGCAGTATTTT. Protein: CASRPTGGHTDTQYF.

Note on this clonotype: A much larger clonotype is one base distant, so this may be a read error. The CDR3 ends on some other residue instead of the conserved phenylalanine or tryptophan, so this is likely a read error. This chain uses TRBV12-3 or TRBV12-4 with TRBJ1-1; possibly TRBD1 for D (5 bases). The CDR3 runs 13 residues. V was pared by 6 bases and J by 1 base, with 9 bases between. CDR3 DNA: TGTGCCAGCAGCTCAGGGAGGAACACTGAAGCTTTCTGT. Protein product: CASSSGRNTEAFC.

This clonotype was seen repeatedly, ten times or more. A read error is possible here, since a much larger clone lies one base away. The chain links TRBV20-1 to TRBJ2-2; D is unclear. Germline-derived CDR1 and CDR2 are DFQATT and SNEGSKA (reference sequence). Trimming stripped 0 bases from V and 6 bases from J, with 20 bases between. The CDR3 covers 17 residues. The CDR3 DNA follows: TGCAGTGCTAGAGATCTCGTAATGCAGGCGTCATCCGGGGAGCTGTTTTTT. It yields the protein CSARDLVMQASSGELFF.

A remark on this clonotype: One end of the junction is discordant with germline, which a read error may explain. V is TRBV11-2 and J is TRBJ2-1; a weak D match, TRBD2 (6 bases). Germline CDR1 reads SGHAT; CDR2 reads FQNNGV. The CDR3 runs to 16 residues. CDR3 nucleotide sequence: TGTGCCAGCAGCTTTGGGACTTCCCCCTCCTACAATGAGCAGTCCTTC. Protein: CASSFGTSPSYNEQSF.

This clonotype was seen repeatedly, ten times or more. The V gene is TRBV20-1, the J gene TRBJ2-6; no definite D call. In germline, CDR1 is DFQATT, CDR2 SNEGSKA (reference sequence). The CDR3 runs 14 residues. The V and J ends lost 6 bases and 0 bases respectively, with 9 bases between them. As DNA, the CDR3 is TGCAGTGCGGAAGTTAACTCTGGGGCCAACGTCCTGACTTTC. Protein product: CSAEVNSGANVLTF.

This clonotype was found a few times. The rearrangement uses TRBV3-1 and TRBJ1-1; D is unresolved. Trimming pared 2 bases from V and 1 base from J, leaving 5 bases between. Germline V gene sequence: CDR1 LGHDT, CDR2 YNNKEL (reference sequence). The CDR3 loop spans 13 amino acids. The CDR3 sequence is CASSQTQNTEAFF. In nucleotides, the CDR3 is TGTGCCAGCAGCCAAACGCAGAACACTGAAGCTTTCTTT.

The CDR3 loop is CASSLVGGIDDEQYF. CDR3 DNA: TGCGCCAGCAGCTTGGTGGGCGGGATAGACGACGAGCAGTACTTC. The chain employs TRBV5-1 and TRBJ2-7; perhaps TRBD2 as D (6 bases). V lost 0 bases and J 5 bases, leaving 15 bases between the germline ends. This CDR3 contains 15 residues. Germline V lookup: CDR1 SGHRS, CDR2 YFSETQ.